This T cell receptor beta chain stems from a study of cytomegalovirus exposure and HLA in healthy donors. The study, taken as a whole, reports: Across donors, presence/absence analyses took sequencing depth to be roughly uniform. An analysis was carried out at a later point. It showed that HLA-associated TCR beta chains were more clonally expanded than equally common non-associated chains. As a later analysis revealed, most CMV-associated TCR beta chains appeared HLA-restricted. Only CMV serostatus was available as immune exposure information.

The CDR3 is 14 amino acids. Germline loops: CDR1 MNHEY, CDR2 SMNVEV (reference sequence). V lost 2 bases to trimming and J lost 0 bases, with 7 bases between them. Details on this clone: Its antigen is as yet unknown.

PCR was performed using 60 Vbeta and 13 Jbeta primers. Profiled with immunoSEQ multiplex PCR; TCRdb holds only in-frame clones, not every one. Among about 190,000 clones listed, 70% to 75% were seen once. The chain recombines TRBV27 with TRBJ1-1; no clear D. What was sequenced was PBMCs. The clonotype originates from a woman in her 30s in good health and CMV-seropositive. CDR3: CASSLRTVNTEAFF. The CDR3 DNA sequence: TGTGCCAGCAGTTTACGAACGGTGAACACTGAAGCTTTCTTT.